The 10 T cell receptor beta chains given below trace back to one sample, sequenced in a study of blood T cells in healthy people across ages. For the second PCR, which ran for 7 to 11 cycles, a sample-barcoded 5' primer and a J-beta primer mix were used. TCRdb called the 5' RACE reads again in MiXCR, with one record for every CDR3 protein. The sample includes roughly 560,000 distinct CDR3 sequences, 24% of them seen just once. These same records also appear under a second study, on T cells of mothers and their children.

Material for sequencing was blood. The receptor set was obtained from a boy younger than 18 in good health.

The sample holds a few counts of this clonotype. One junction end does not reproduce the germline sequence, and a read error may be involved. The chain has TRBV6-2 or TRBV6-3 and TRBJ2-1, with D perhaps matching TRBD2 (5 bases). Germline V gives CDR1 MNHEY, CDR2 SVGEGT. CDR3 length equals 11 residues. The CDR3 nucleotides are TGTGCCAGCAGTTACGATACGGACTTGGTCTTC. Translated, it gives CASSYDTDLVF.

This clonotype was seen a few times. The chain couples TRBV6-5 to TRBJ2-7; 9 bases fit TRBD2. CDR1 and CDR2 from the germline V gene are MNHEY and SVGAGI. The V segment lost 5 bases and the J segment 4 bases; nucleotides outside the gene matches: 6. CDR3 size: 14 residues. The CDR3 region has the DNA TGTGCCAGCAGTCATAGCGGGAGTCATTACGAGCAGTACTTC. Amino acids: CASSHSGSHYEQYF.

There are a few counts of this clonotype. J is TRBJ2-7 and V is TRBV5-1; no reliable D call. Looked up from germline, CDR1 is SGHRS and CDR2 is YFSETQ. The CDR3 spans 16 residues. V was trimmed by 5 bases and J by 2 bases, leaving 20 bases between them. Here the CDR3 reads CASRSNPAVATYEQYF. CDR3 DNA: TGCGCCAGCAGATCCAACCCGGCGGTTGCCACCTACGAGCAGTACTTC.

J is TRBJ1-2 and V is TRBV16; tentatively, D is TRBD1 (5 bases). The V gene's germline CDR1 is KGHSY and CDR2 FQNENV. Trimming took 5 bases from V and 0 from J, leaving 16 bases between them. The CDR3 length is 16 residues. CDR3 sequence (DNA): TGTGCCAGCAGCGGCACGTCCCCGACAGCTAACTATGGCTACACCTTC. This encodes CASSGTSPTANYGYTF.

The chain links TRBV5-5 to TRBJ2-7, with 9 bases aligning to TRBD2. Germline V CDR1 and CDR2: SGHKS, YYEKEE (reference sequence). CDR3 size: 15 residues. V was pared by 4 bases and J by 7 bases, with 12 bases of the junction left unmatched. The CDR3 here is CASSTGTSPVEEQYF. In nucleotides, the CDR3 is TGTGCCAGCAGCACCGGGACTAGCCCCGTTGAGGAGCAGTACTTC. The entire variable domain, with the rest obtained from reference TRBV5-5 and TRBJ2-7, is as follows: DAGVTQSPTHLIKTRGQQVTLRCSPISGHKSVSWYQQVLGQGPQFIFQYYEKEERGRGNFPDRFSARQFPNYSSELNVNALLLGDSALYLCASSTGTSPVEEQYFGPGTRLTVT.

A few counts support this clonotype. This chain connects TRBV27 to TRBJ1-1; D remains ambiguous. V shed 0 bases and J shed 4 bases, with 9 bases lying between them. CDR3 length equals 14 residues. Germline V CDR1 and CDR2: MNHEY, SMNVEV (reference sequence). CDR3 nucleotide sequence: TGTGCCAGCAGTTTATCGGGCGGGCCCACTGAAGCTTTCTTT. It codes for CASSLSGGPTEAFF.

The chain links TRBV7-2 to TRBJ2-7; D not certain. Germline loops: CDR1 SGHTA, CDR2 FQGNSA. The CDR3 length is 14 residues. V gave up 4 bases and J gave up 1 base, with 11 bases separating them. CDR3 nucleotides: TGTGCCAGCAGCTCGCGGTCCTCTTCCTACGAGCAGTACTTC. Its translation: CASSSRSSSYEQYF.

This chain connects TRBV7-2 to TRBJ1-1; the match to TRBD1 covers 7 bases. The trim removed 1 base at V and 3 bases at J, leaving 8 bases unmatched. The CDR3 totals 16 residues. CDR1 and CDR2 from the germline V gene are SGHTA and FQGNSA. CDR3 nucleotides: TGTGCCAGCAGCTTAGAGGGGGCTTATCAGGACACTGAAGCTTTCTTT. It specifies CASSLEGAYQDTEAFF.

This clonotype was found a few times. The V call is TRBV3-1, the J call TRBJ2-3, with D tentatively TRBD2 (6 bases). The length of the CDR3 is 12 residues. The germline gives CDR1 LGHDT, CDR2 YNNKEL (reference sequence). The V and J ends lost 8 bases and 5 bases respectively, with 11 bases between them. The CDR3 region is CASGGYRDTQYF. The CDR3, as DNA: TGTGCCAGCGGAGGGTATCGAGATACGCAGTATTTT.

This clonotype has at least ten counts. The CDR3 DNA reads as TGTGCCAGCAGTTACGTCAGGGATAGGGAGACCCAGTACTTC. It translates to CASSYVRDRETQYF. The chain employs TRBV6-2 or TRBV6-3 and TRBJ2-5; D may be TRBD1 (5 bases). The V end lost 2 bases, the J end lost 5 bases, and 12 bases lay between the germline ends. The CDR3 has 14 amino acids. Looked up from germline, CDR1 is MNHEY and CDR2 is SVGEGT.